This TCR beta chain emerged from a study of early T cells in non-severe SARS-CoV-2 infection (dated by TCRdb to the early 2020s). A note on the overall study: Bulk RNA from unsorted whole blood was used for TCR sequencing, so alpha and beta chains could not be paired. On the study overall, not on this receptor specifically: VDJdb matching was skewed toward anti-spike CD8 responses and likely underestimated virus-specific expansions by missing private and CD4 specificities.

Of note for this clonotype: Its cognate antigen has yet to be identified. This may arise from a read error, as a much more abundant clone is one base away.

Inclusive of the bounding cysteine and phenylalanine, the CDR3 is 12 residues long. The entry retains the CDR3 DNA only, 36 bases that are in frame from base 1. Via the germline V gene, CDR1 is SNHLY and CDR2 FYNNEI. The germline ends are 18 bases apart after V is trimmed by 8 bases and J by 10 bases. The library was obtained by 5' RACE. These reads were obtained on a NextSeq 500. In the TCR library protocol, unique molecular identifiers were attached to individual cDNA molecules to correct for PCR bias and sequencing error. Both TCR alpha and beta chains were sequenced, and tight co-correlation was observed between alpha and beta sequence abundances in each sample. On the study's bioinformatics: Decombinator V4 was used to perform V gene, J gene and CDR3 annotation of TCR sequences. TCRs were defined as expanded if a significant change between any two time points was detected under a Poisson model with p below 0.0001. TCR abundances were normalised to the total number of TCRs sequenced per sample and were expressed as counts per million. MAIT TCRs were defined by TRAV1-2 paired with TRAJ12, TRAJ20 or TRAJ33, and iNKT TCRs by TRAV10 paired with TRAJ18. VDJdb, accessed on 1 November 2021, was searched for TCRs annotated for CMV, EBV and SARS-CoV-2, and TCRs annotated for more than one antigen were excluded. TCRdb reprocessed the public reads (quality trimming at Q25 with fastp, clone calling with MiXCR) and kept in-frame beta chains. CDR3 protein duplicates are merged, each entry listing the most common genes and DNA. TCRdb's processing, not the authors' own work, is the source of the V and J calls. The sample includes around 59,000 distinct CDR3 sequences, with roughly 12% observed a single time. The ten largest make up 3% to 4.5% of the sample.

This was a case-control study nested in a cohort of healthcare workers in London, UK, who had nasopharyngeal swab PCR tests and blood samples taken every week. Healthcare workers were recruited between 23 and 31 March 2020, during the week of the UK lockdown, and were followed weekly for up to roughly 16 weeks. The receptor was isolated from an adult who was a healthcare worker with PCR-confirmed SARS-CoV-2 infection or an uninfected control (not recorded which). Sequencing was done on a sample of whole blood. This chain joins TRBV2 to TRBJ2-7, with no reliable assignment of the D segment. The DNA sequence reads TGTGCCAGCGATAAGAGTGCGGCCGACCAGTACTTC. Its protein reads: CASDKSAADQYF.